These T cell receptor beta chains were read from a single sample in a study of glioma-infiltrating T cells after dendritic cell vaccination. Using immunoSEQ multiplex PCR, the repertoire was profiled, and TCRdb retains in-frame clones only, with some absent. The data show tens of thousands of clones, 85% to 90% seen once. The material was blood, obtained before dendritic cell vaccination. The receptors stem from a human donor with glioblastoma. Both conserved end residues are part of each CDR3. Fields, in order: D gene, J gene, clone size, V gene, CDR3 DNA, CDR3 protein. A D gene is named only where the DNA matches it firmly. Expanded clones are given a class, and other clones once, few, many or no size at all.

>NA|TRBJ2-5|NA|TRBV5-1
TGCGCCAGCAGGTCTTGGGCCCAAGAGACCCAGTACTTC
CASRSWAQETQYF
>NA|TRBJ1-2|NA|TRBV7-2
TGTGCCAGCAGCTTAGTCAAGAGGGGCTACACCTTC
CASSLVKRGYTF
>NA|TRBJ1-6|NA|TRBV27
TGTGCCAGCAGTTTCGGTATCCACCCCAATTCACCCCTCCACTTT
CASSFGIHPNSPLHF
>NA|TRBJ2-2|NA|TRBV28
TGTGCCAGCAGTTTGGGAGCGCCTAGAAACACCGGGGAGCTGTTTTTT
CASSLGAPRNTGELFF
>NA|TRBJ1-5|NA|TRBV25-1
TGTGCCAGCAGTGAATCGGGGGGGCTTGATCAGCCCCAGCATTTT
CASSESGGLDQPQHF
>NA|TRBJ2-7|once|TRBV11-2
TGTGCCAGCAGGGTGGGCCTCTCCTACGAGCAGTACTTC
CASRVGLSYEQYF
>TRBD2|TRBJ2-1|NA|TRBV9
TGTGCCAGCAGCGTAGAGGCGGGAGTGGGCAATGAGCAGTTCTTC
CASSVEAGVGNEQFF
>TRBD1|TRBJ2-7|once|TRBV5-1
TGCGCCAGCAGCTCGCTTCCGGGACAGGGGGCCGGCGAGCAGTACTTC
CASSSLPGQGAGEQYF
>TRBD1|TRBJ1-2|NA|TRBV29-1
TGCAGCGTCGACCGACAGGGGGCGATTGGTGGCTACACCTTC
CSVDRQGAIGGYTF
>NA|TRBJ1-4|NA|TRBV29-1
TGCAGCGTTTTCGCGGGGGGTAGTGAAAAACTGTTTTTT
CSVFAGGSEKLFF
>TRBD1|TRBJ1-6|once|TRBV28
TGTGCCAGCAGCCCTCGGACTACAGGGGGGGTTTCACCCCTCCACTTT
CASSPRTTGGVSPLHF
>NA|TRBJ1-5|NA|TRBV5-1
TGCGCCAGCAGCTTGGATGGTGCAGGGGATAGCAATCAGCCCCAGCATTTT
CASSLDGAGDSNQPQHF
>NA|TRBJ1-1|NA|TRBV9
TGTGCCAGCAGCCCGACCACGGGGAACACTGAAGCTTTCTTT
CASSPTTGNTEAFF
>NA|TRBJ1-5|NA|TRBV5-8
TGTGCCAGCAGTAGAGGACAGAATAGCAATCAGCCCCAGCATTTT
CASSRGQNSNQPQHF
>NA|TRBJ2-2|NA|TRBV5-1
TGCGCCAGCAGCTTGGACTTCGACGGGGAGCTGTTTTTT
CASSLDFDGELFF
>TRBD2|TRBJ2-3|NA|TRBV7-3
TGTGCCAGCAGCCCCCGGAGCGGGGCGTTCACAGATACGCAGTATTTT
CASSPRSGAFTDTQYF
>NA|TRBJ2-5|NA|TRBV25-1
TGTGCCAGCAGTGAATTATTCGGGCTAGCCCAAGAGACCCAGTACTTC
CASSELFGLAQETQYF
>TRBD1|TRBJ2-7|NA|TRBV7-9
TGTGCCAGCAGCCAACGACCCCGGGACAGCGTTAAAGAGCAGTACTTC
CASSQRPRDSVKEQYF
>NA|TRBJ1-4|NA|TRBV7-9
TGTGCCAGCAGCGCAACAGGCCTGGGGCGGGAAAAACTGTTTTTT
CASSATGLGREKLFF
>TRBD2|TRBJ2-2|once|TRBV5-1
TGCGCCAGCAGCTTGCCTTCTAGCGGGGGATCCCGCGGGGAGCTGTTTTTT
CASSLPSSGGSRGELFF
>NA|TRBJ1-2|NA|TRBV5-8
TGTGCCAGCAGCTTGGAAGGGGTAACTAACTATGGCTACACCTTC
CASSLEGVTNYGYTF
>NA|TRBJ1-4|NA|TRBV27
TGTGCCAGCAGTCCTTCCCAGTGGCCTAATGAAAAACTGTTTTTT
CASSPSQWPNEKLFF
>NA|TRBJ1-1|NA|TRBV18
TGTGCCAGCTCACCCAGACAGGCTGAAGCTTTCTTT
CASSPRQAEAFF
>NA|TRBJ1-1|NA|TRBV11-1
TGTGCCAGCAGCTTAGGAGTGAGGGACACTGAAGCTTTCTTT
CASSLGVRDTEAFF
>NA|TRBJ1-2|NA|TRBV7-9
TGTGCCAGCAGCTTATCAGCTAACTATGGCTACACCTTC
CASSLSANYGYTF
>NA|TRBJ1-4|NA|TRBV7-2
TGTGCCAGCAGCTTTAGTGGTGAAAAACTGTTTTTT
CASSFSGEKLFF
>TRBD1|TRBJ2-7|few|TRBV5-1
TGCGCCAGCAGCTTGGGACAGGGTTTCCACGAGCAGTACTTC
CASSLGQGFHEQYF
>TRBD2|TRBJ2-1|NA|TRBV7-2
TGTGCCAGCAGCTTAACAGGTCCGGGGGGACCGGATTCTCGGTTCTTC
CASSLTGPGGPDSRFF
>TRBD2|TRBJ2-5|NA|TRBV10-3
TGTGCCATCAGTGAGAATAGCGGGGGGGCAGGGGAGACCCAGTACTTC
CAISENSGGAGETQYF
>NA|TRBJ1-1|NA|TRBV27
TGTGCCAGCAACCCATGGGGGGGCTCGAACACTGAAGCTTTCTTT
CASNPWGGSNTEAFF
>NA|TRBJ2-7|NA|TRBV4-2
TGTGCCAGCAGCCAAGATACCCGGTTGGACGAGCAGTACTTC
CASSQDTRLDEQYF
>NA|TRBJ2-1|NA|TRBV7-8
TGTGCCAGCAGCTTAGACGGGAGCCTTGAGTACAATGAGCAGTTCTTC
CASSLDGSLEYNEQFF
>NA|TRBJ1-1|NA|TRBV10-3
TGTGCCATCTTAAACAGGCTGAACACTGAAGCTTTCTTT
CAILNRLNTEAFF
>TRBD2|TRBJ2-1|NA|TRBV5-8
TGTGCCAGCAGCCCGGGACTAGCCACTACCAATGAGCAGTTCTTC
CASSPGLATTNEQFF
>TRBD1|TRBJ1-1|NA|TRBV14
TGTGCCAGCAGCCAAGATCGACAGGGGGCTGTCTGGGGGGACACTGAAGCTTTCTTT
CASSQDRQGAVWGDTEAFF
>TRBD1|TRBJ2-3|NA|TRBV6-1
TGTGCCAGCAGTGAACAAGGACAGGGGGCAGGTACGCAGTATTTT
CASSEQGQGAGTQYF
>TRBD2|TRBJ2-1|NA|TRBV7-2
TGTGCCAGCAGCTTATCTCCAGCGGGAAAATACAATGAGCAGTTCTTC
CASSLSPAGKYNEQFF
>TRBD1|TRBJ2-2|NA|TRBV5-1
TGCGCCAGCAGCGAACAGGGACAGGTGGTGACCGGGGAGCTGTTTTTT
CASSEQGQVVTGELFF
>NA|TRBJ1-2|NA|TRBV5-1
TGCGCCAGCAGCTTGGATCGGGGGTTTGCGGGCTACACCTTC
CASSLDRGFAGYTF
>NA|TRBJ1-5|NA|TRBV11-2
TGTGCCAGCAGCTTAGGGCTAGGGGCTAATCAGCCCCAGCATTTT
CASSLGLGANQPQHF
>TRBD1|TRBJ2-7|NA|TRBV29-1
TGCAGCGCAAACAGGGGGCACGGCTACGAGCAGTACTTC
CSANRGHGYEQYF
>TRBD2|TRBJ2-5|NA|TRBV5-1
TGCGCCAGCAGCCTGCGGACTAGCGGGAGTGAGACCCAGTACTTC
CASSLRTSGSETQYF
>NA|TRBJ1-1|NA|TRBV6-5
TGTGCCAGCAGTTACTTCGACAGTAAGAATGAAGCTTTCTTT
CASSYFDSKNEAFF
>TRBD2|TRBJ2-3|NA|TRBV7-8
TGTGCCAGCACCTATGGGGGGGGCCTAGCGGGAGTATCAGATACGCAGTATTTT
CASTYGGGLAGVSDTQYF